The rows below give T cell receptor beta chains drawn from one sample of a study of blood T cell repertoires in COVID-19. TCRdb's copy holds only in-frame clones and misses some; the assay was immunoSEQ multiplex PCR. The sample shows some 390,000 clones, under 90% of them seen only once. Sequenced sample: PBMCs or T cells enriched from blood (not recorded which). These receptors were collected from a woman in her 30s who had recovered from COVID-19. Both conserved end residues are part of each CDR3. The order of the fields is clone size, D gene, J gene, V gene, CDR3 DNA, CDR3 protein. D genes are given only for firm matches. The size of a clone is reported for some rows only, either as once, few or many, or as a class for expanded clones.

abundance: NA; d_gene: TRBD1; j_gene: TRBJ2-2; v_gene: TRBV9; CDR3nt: TGTGCCAGCAGCGCGGGACAGGGGTCATCCGGGGAGCTGTTTTTT; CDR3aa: CASSAGQGSSGELFF
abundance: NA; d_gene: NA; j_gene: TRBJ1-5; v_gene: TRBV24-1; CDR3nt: TGTGCCACCAAAGGCAGACAGGTACAATATAGCAATCAGCCCCAGCATTTT; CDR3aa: CATKGRQVQYSNQPQHF
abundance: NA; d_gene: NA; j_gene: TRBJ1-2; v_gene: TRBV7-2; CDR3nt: TGTGCCAGCAGCTTAGGGCTGGGAGGGGTGGTCTACACCTTC; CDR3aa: CASSLGLGGVVYTF
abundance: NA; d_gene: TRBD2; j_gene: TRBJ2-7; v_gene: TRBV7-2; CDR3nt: TGTGCCAGCAGCCTCGGACTAGTCGAGCAGTACTTC; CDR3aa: CASSLGLVEQYF
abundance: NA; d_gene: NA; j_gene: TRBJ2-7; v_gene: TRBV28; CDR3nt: TGTGCCAGCAGCCGCCACAGGCCTCCCTACGAGCAGTACTTC; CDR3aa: CASSRHRPPYEQYF
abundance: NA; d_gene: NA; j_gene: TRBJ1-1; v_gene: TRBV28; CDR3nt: TGTGCCAGCAGGCTAAGGGGTTCCGAAGCTTTCTTT; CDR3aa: CASRLRGSEAFF
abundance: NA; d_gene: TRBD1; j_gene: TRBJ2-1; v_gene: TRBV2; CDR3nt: TGTGCCAGCTCGGACAGGAAAAACTCCTACAATGAGCAGTTCTTC; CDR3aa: CASSDRKNSYNEQFF
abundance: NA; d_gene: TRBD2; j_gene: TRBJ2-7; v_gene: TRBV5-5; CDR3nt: TGTGCCAGCAGCCCCTCGTTGGGACTAGTTCGTCTCCACGAGCAGTACTTC; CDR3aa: CASSPSLGLVRLHEQYF
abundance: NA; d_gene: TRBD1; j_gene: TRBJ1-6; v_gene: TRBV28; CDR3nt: TGTGCCAGCAGTACGGACAGGCTAAGTTCACCCCTCCACTTT; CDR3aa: CASSTDRLSSPLHF
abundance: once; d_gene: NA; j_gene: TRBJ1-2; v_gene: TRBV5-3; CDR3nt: TGTGCCAGAACCCTCACCGGGTCTTCCATAATTGGCTACACCTTC; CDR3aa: CARTLTGSSIIGYTF
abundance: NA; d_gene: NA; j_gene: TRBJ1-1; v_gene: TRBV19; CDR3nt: TGTGCCAGTACCTCCAATCCCCCGGGGATGAACACTGAAGCTTTCTTT; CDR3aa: CASTSNPPGMNTEAFF
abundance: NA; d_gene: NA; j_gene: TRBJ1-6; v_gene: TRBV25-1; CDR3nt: TGTGCCAGCAGTATGCGGGGTTACGATTCACCCCTCCACTTT; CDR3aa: CASSMRGYDSPLHF
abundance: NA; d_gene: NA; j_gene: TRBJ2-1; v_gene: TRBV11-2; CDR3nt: TGTGCCAGCAGCTTATCCACTAGCTTGAGCTCCTACAATGAGCAGTTCTTC; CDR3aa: CASSLSTSLSSYNEQFF
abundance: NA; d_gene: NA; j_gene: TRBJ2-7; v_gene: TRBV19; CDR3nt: TGTGCCAGTAGTAAACTCGGGAGAGCCTACGAGCAGTACTTC; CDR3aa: CASSKLGRAYEQYF
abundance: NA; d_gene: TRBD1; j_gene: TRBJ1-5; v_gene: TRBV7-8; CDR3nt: TGTGCCAGCAGCAAGGGACAGGGAAATCAGCCCCAGCATTTT; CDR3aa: CASSKGQGNQPQHF
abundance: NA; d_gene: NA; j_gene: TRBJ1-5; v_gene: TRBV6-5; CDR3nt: TGTGCCAGCAAGACAGTCCCTGGGGATCAGCCCCAGCATTTT; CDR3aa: CASKTVPGDQPQHF
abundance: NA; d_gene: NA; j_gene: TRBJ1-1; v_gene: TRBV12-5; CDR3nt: TGTGCTAGTATCGGGGGATACACTGAAGCTTTCTTT; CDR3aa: CASIGGYTEAFF
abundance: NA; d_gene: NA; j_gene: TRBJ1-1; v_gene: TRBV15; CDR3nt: TGTGCCACCAGCAGAGGTGGGGGGAACCCGCGGGGAGCTTTCTTT; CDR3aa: CATSRGGGNPRGAFF
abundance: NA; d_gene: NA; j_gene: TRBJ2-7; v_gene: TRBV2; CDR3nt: TGTGCCAGCAGTGAAGAGCGTTCCTACGAGCAGTACTTC; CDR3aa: CASSEERSYEQYF
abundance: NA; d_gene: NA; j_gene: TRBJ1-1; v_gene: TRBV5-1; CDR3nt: TGCGCCAGCAGCTTGGCGACTTTAACGGACACCACTTTTGAAGCTTTCTTT; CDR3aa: CASSLATLTDTTFEAFF
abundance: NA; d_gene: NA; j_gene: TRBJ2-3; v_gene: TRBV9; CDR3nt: TGTGCCAGCAGCGTAGGGGCTAGCCGACGCACAGATACGCAGTATTTT; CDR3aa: CASSVGASRRTDTQYF
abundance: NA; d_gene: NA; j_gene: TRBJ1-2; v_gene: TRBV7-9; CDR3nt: TGTGCCAGCAGCTTAGCTGGACAGCAGTTAGCTAACTATGGCTACACCTTC; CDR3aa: CASSLAGQQLANYGYTF
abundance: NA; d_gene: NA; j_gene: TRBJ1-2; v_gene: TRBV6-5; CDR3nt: TGTGCCAGCAGTTACTCTTTAGGGGCTGATGGCTACACCTTC; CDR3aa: CASSYSLGADGYTF
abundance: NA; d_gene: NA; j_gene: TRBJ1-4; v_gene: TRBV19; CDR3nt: TGTGCCAGTAGTATAGGCTCAGGGTCTCTTGAAAAACTGTTTTTT; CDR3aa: CASSIGSGSLEKLFF
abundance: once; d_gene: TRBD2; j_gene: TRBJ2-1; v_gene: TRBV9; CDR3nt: TGTGCCAGCAGCCCCACTAGCGGGAGTTTCAATGAGCAGTTCTTC; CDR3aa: CASSPTSGSFNEQFF
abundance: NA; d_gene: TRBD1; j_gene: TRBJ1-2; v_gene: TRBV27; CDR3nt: TGTGCCAGCAGTCCGAGGACAGGTTTATACTATGGCTACACCTTC; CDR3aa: CASSPRTGLYYGYTF
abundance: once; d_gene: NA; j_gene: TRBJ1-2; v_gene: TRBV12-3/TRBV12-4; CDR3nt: TGTGCCAGCAGTTTACGGCAGGATAATGGCTACACCTTC; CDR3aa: CASSLRQDNGYTF
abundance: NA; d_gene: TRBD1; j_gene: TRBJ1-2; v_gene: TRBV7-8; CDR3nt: TGTGCCAGCAGCCTGGGCCGGGGCAGGGGGATTTCCTATGGCTACACCTTC; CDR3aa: CASSLGRGRGISYGYTF
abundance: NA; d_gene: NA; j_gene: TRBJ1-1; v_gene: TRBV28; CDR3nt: TGTGCCAGCAGTGACCTAACAGGGCTTTTATCCACTGAAGCTTTCTTT; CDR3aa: CASSDLTGLLSTEAFF
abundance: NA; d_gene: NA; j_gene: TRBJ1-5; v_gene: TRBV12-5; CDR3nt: TGTGCTAGTGGTTTGTTAAATCTTACGGGGGGAGTGCCCCAGCATTTT; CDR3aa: CASGLLNLTGGVPQHF
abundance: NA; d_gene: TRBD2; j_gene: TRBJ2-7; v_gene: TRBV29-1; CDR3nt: TGCAGCGGAACCACTGCCGGGACTACAGCCTACGAGCAGTACTTC; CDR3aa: CSGTTAGTTAYEQYF
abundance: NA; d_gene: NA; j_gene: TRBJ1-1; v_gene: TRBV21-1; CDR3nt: TGTGCCAGTATGGCTAGGGGGACCACTGAAGCTTTCTTT; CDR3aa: CASMARGTTEAFF
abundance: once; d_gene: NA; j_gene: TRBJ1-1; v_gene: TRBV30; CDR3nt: TGTGCCTGGAGTCGCGCGGGAAACACTGAAGCTTTCTTT; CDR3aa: CAWSRAGNTEAFF
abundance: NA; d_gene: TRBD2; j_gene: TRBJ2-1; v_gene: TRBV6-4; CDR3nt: TGTGCCAGCAGTGAGATTAGCGGGAATCTTGAGCAGTTCTTC; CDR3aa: CASSEISGNLEQFF
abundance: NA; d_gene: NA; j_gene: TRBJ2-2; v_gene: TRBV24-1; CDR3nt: TGTGCCACCAGTGATGCCCGCCGGTTGGCCGGGGAGCTGTTTTTT; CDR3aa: CATSDARRLAGELFF
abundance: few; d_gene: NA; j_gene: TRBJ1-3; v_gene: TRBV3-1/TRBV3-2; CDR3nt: TGTGCCAGCAGCCAAGAAAGGGGGTCGGGAAACACCATATATTTT; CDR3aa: CASSQERGSGNTIYF
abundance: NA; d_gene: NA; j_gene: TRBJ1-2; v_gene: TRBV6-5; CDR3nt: TGTGCCAGCACCTACCGGACAGAGAACTATGGCTACACCTTC; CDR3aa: CASTYRTENYGYTF
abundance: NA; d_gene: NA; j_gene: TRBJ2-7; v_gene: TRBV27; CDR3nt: TGTGCCAGCCGGGGGGCGGGGGCTAACTTCTACGAGCAGTACTTC; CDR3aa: CASRGAGANFYEQYF
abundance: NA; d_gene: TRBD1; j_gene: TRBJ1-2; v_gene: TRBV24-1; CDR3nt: TGTGCCACCAGTGCCCCCAACAGGGGAGTAGATGGCTACACCTTC; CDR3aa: CATSAPNRGVDGYTF
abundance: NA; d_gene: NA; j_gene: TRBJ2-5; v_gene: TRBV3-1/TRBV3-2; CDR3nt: TGTGCCAGCAGCCGAACTTGGGGAGGCCAAGAGACCCAGTACTTC; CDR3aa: CASSRTWGGQETQYF
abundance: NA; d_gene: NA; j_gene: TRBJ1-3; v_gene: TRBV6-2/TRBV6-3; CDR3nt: TGTGCCAGCAGCCCTCCAGCGAGTCTCTCTGGAAACACCATATATTTT; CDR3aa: CASSPPASLSGNTIYF